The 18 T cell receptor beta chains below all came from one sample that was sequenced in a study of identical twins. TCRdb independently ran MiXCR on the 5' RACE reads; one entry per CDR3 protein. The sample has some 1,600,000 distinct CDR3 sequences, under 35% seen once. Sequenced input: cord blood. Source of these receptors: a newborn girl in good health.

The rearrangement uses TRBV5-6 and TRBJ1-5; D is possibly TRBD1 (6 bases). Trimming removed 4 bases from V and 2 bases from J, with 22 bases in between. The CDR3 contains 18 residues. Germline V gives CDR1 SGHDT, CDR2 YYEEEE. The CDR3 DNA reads TGTGCCAGCAGCCTGGGTGCGACTGGGGGCTATGGCAATCAGCCCCAGCATTTT. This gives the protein CASSLGATGGYGNQPQHF.

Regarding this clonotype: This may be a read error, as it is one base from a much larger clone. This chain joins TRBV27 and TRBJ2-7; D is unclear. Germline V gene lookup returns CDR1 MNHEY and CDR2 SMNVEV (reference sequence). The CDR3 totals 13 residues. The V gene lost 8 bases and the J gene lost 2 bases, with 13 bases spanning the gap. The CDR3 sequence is CASSDKSPYEQYF. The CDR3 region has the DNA TGTGCCAGCTCAGATAAGAGCCCCTACGAGCAGTACTTC.

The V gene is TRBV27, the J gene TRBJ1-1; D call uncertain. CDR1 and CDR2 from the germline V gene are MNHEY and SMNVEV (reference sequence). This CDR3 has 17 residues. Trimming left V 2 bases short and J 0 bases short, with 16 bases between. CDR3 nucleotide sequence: TGTGCCAGCAGTTTACGGTTGGGTCAGACGGTGAACACTGAAGCTTTCTTT. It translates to CASSLRLGQTVNTEAFF.

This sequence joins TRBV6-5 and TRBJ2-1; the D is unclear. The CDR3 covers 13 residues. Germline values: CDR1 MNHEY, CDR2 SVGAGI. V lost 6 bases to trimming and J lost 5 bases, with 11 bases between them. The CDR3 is CASRFGSDNEQFF. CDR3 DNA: TGTGCCAGCAGATTCGGCTCGGACAATGAGCAGTTCTTC.

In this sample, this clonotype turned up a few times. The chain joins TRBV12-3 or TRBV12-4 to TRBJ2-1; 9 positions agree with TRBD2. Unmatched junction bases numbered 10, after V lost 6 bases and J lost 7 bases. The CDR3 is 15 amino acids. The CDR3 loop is CASSRMAGGRNEQFF. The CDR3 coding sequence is TGTGCCAGCAGCCGGATGGCGGGAGGGAGGAATGAGCAGTTCTTC.

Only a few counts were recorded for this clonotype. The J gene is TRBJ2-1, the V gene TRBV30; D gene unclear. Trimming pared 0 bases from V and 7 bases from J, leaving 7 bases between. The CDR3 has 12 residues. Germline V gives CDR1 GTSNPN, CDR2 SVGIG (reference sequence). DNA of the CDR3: TGTGCCTGGAGTGTAGGGCGGAATGAGCAGTTCTTC. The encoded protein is CAWSVGRNEQFF.

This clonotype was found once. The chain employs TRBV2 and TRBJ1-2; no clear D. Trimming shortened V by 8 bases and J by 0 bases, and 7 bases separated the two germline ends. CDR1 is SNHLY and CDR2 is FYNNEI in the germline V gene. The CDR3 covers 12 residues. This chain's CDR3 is CASLRANYGYTF. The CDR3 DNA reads TGTGCCAGCCTGAGGGCTAACTATGGCTACACCTTC.

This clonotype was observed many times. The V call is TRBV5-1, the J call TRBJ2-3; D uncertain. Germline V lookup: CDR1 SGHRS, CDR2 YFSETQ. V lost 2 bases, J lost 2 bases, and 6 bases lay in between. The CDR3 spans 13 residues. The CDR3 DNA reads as TGCGCCAGCAGCTTAGACGACACAGATACGCAGTATTTT. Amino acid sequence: CASSLDDTDTQYF.

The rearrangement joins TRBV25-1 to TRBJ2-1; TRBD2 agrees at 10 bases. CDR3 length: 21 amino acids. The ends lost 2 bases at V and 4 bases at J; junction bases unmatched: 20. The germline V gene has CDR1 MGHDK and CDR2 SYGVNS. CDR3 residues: CASSEPRGSSGSRFFYNEQFF. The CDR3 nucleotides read TGTGCCAGCAGTGAACCACGAGGTTCTAGCGGGAGTCGGTTTTTTTACAATGAGCAGTTCTTC. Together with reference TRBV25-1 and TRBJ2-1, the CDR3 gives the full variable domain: EADIYQTPRYLVIGTGKKITLECSQTMGHDKMYWYQQDPGMELHLIHYSYGVNSTEKGDLSSESTVSRIRTEHFPLTLESARPSHTSQYLCASSEPRGSSGSRFFYNEQFFGPGTRLTVL.

CDR3 amino acids: CASSLEVGTELFF. CDR3 DNA sequence: TGTGCCAGCAGCTTGGAAGTAGGGACTGAACTGTTTTTT. The chain links TRBV7-9 to TRBJ1-4; a weak D match, TRBD1 (5 bases). Deletions cut 3 bases from V and 12 bases from J, with 14 bases between. CDR1 and CDR2 from the germline V gene are SEHNR and FQNEAQ (reference sequence). The CDR3 is made up of 13 amino acids.

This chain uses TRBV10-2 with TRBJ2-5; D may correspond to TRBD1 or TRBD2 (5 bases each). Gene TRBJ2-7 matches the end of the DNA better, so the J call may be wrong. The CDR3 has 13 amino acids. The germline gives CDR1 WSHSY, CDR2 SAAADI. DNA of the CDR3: TGCGCCAGCCGGGACCCCACAATCGGCGAGCAGTACTTC. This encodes CASRDPTIGEQYF.

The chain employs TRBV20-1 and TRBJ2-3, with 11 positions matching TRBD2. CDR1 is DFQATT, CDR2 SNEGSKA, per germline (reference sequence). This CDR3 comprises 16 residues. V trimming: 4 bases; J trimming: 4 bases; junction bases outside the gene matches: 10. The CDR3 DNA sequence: TGCAGTGCTACACCTAGAATAGCGGGGGGGCCAGATACGCAGTATTTT. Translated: CSATPRIAGGPDTQYF.

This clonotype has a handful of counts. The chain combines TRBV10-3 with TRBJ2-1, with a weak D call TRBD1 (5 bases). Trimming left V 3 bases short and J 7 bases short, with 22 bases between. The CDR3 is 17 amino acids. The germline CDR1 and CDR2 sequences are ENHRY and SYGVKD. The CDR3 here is CAISDTGDRVFGNEQFF. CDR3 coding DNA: TGTGCCATCAGTGATACAGGAGACAGAGTCTTCGGGAATGAGCAGTTCTTC.

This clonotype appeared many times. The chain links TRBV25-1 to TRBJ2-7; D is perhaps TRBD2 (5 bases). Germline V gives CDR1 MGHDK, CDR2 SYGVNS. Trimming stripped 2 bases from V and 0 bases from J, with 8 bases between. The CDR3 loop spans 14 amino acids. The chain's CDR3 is CASSEASLSYEQYF. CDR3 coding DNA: TGTGCCAGCAGTGAAGCTAGCCTCTCCTACGAGCAGTACTTC.

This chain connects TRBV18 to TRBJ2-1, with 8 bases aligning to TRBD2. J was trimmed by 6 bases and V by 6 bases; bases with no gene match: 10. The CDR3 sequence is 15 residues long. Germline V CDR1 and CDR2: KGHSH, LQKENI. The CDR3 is CASSLKRGNFNEQFF. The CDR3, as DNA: TGTGCCAGCTCCCTCAAGCGGGGGAACTTCAATGAGCAGTTCTTC.

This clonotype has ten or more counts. The CDR3 loop reads CASSSLPEQGQPKNYGYTF. DNA for the CDR3: TGTGCCAGCAGCTCATTACCTGAACAAGGACAGCCGAAGAACTATGGCTACACCTTC. The chain links TRBV11-2 to TRBJ1-2; D may be TRBD1 (6 bases). The V gene's germline CDR1 is SGHAT and CDR2 FQNNGV. The CDR3 length is 19 residues. Trimming shortened V by 4 bases and J by 2 bases, and 26 bases separated the two germline ends.

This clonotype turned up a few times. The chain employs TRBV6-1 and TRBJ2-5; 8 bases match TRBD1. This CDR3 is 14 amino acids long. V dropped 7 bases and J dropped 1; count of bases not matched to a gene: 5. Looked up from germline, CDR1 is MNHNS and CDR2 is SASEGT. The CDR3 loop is CASIQDRVQETQYF. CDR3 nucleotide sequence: TGTGCCAGCATACAGGACAGGGTCCAAGAGACCCAGTACTTC.

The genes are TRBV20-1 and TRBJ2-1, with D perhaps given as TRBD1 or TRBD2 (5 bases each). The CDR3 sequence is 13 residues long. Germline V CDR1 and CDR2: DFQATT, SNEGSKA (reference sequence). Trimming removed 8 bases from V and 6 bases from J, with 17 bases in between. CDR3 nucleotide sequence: TGCAGTCTATCGAGGGGCTTTGCCAATGAGCAGTTCTTC. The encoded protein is CSLSRGFANEQFF.